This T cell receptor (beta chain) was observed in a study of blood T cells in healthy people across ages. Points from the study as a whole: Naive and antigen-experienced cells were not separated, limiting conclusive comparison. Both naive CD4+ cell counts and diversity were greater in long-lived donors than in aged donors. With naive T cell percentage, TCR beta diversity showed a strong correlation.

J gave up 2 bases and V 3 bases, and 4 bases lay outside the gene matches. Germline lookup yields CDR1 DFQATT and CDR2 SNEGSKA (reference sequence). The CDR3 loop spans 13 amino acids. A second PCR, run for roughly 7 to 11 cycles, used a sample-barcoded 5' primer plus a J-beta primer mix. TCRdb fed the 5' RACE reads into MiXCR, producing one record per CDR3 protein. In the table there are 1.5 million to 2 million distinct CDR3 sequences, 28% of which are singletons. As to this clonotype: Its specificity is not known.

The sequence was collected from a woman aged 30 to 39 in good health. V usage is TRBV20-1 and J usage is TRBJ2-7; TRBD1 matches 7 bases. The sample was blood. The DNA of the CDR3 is TGCAGTGCTAGCAGGGGGTCGACCTACGAGCAGTACTTC. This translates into CSASRGSTYEQYF.